This T cell receptor beta chain appears in the sequencing data of a study of shared clonotypes between healthy human individuals. Study observations and caveats: On the whole, naive subsets had larger estimated richness than memory subsets had.

Terminally differentiated effector memory CD45RA+ cells were excluded from the naive CD8 cells, which were CD45RO-negative and positively selected for CCR7. Germline V gene data show CDR1 as MNHEY and CDR2 as SMNVEV (reference sequence). There are 16 residues in the CDR3. V gave up 0 bases and J gave up 2 bases; unmatched junction bases: 7. Sorted-subset replicate PCRs used roughly 220 ng DNA, roughly 28,000 T cell genomes. TCRdb's copy holds only in-frame clones and misses some; the assay was immunoSEQ multiplex PCR. The table includes roughly 2,000,000 clones, just under 95% detected once. In regard to this clone: Its specificity is unknown. The identical CDR3 is also encoded by other nucleotide sequences in the sample.

The sample taken for sequencing was naive CD8+ T cells from PBMCs. V gene TRBV27 combines with J gene TRBJ2-7; TRBD1 matches 7 bases. This receptor was taken from a man aged 18 to 35 in good health. Some clones in this sample may be carry-over from other donors' samples. The CDR3 is CASSLSPGTDTYEQYF. CDR3 in DNA: TGTGCCAGCAGTTTATCCCCCGGGACAGACACCTACGAGCAGTACTTC.